The source of this T cell receptor (beta chain) is a study of T cells in Graves' hyperthyroidism and ophthalmopathy. The length of the CDR3 is 13 residues. Trimming shortened V by 3 bases and J by 6 bases, and 12 bases separated the two germline ends. Germline-derived CDR1 and CDR2 are SGHTA and FQGTGA. Amplified regions were TCR beta CDR3 sequences from RNA transcripts. A first-round RT-PCR of the TCR CDR3 used the HTBI primer set. TCRdb fed the multiplex PCR reads into MiXCR, producing one record per CDR3 protein. In the table there are hundreds of thousands of distinct CDR3 sequences, around a third of which are singletons.

The chain uses TRBV7-3 and TRBJ2-7; D is possibly TRBD1 or TRBD2 (6 bases each). The sample taken for sequencing was blood. The receptor comes from a woman between 40 and 55 years old with Graves' hyperthyroidism. Written as DNA, the CDR3 is TGTGCCAGCAGCTTCGAACAGGGAGGCGAGCAGTACTTC. This sequence encodes CASSFEQGGEQYF.